Below, one T cell receptor (beta chain) is given with its context. Its ends do not fully match the called genes, so a read error is possible. The data derive from a study of shared clonotypes between healthy human individuals. In the study overall: The people who gave samples were a couple of women and three men aged 18 to 49. For every donor, three CD4 naive, three CD4 memory, two CD8 naive and one CD8 memory plates were used.

Authors' data handling: ImmunoSEQ supplied junction-only sequences lacking quality scores, so filtering was different. This table comes from immunoSEQ multiplex PCR, and its TCRdb copy is limited to in-frame clones, with some not included. The V and J calls and clone size come from that table; D and trimming were worked out from the DNA. The sample holds roughly 2.4 million clones; approximately 96% are singletons and the top ten take 0.13%. Germline V gene data show CDR1 as SSHAT and CDR2 as FNYEAQ (reference sequence). The CDR3 spans 13 residues. The receptor was derived from a man between 18 and 29 years old in good health. This chain links TRBV7-7 with TRBJ2-7; 7 bases map to TRBD1. The sample comprised naive CD4+ T cells sorted from blood. As to subset: CD45RA+ positively selected. The CDR3, as DNA: TGTGCTAGCAGCCCGGACAGGTACGGAGAGCAGTACTTC. This codes for CASSPDRYGEQYF. Using reference TRBV7-7 and TRBJ2-7 for the parts outside the CDR3, the full variable domain is GAGVSQSPRYKVTKRGQDVTLRCDPISSHATLYWYQQALGQGPEFLTYFNYEAQPDKSGLPSDRFSAERPEGSISTLTIQRTEQRDSAMYRCASSPDRYGEQYFGPGTRLTVT.